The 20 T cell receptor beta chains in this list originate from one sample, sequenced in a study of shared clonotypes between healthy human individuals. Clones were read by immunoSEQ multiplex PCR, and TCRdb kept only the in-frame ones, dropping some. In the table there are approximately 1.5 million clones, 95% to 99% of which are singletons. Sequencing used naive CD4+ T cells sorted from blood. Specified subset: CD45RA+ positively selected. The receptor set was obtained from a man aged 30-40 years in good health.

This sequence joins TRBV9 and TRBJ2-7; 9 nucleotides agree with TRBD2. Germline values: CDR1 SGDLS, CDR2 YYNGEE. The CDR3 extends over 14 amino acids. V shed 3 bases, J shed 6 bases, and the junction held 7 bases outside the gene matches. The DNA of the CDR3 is TGTGCCAGCAGCGGGGTAGCGGGAGAGGGCGAGCAGTACTTC. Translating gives CASSGVAGEGEQYF.

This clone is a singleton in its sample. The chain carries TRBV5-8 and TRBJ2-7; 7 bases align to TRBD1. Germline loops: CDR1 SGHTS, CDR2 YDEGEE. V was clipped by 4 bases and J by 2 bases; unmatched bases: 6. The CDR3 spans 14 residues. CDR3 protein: CASSRDSLPYEQYF. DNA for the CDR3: TGTGCCAGCAGCCGGGACAGCTTACCCTACGAGCAGTACTTC.

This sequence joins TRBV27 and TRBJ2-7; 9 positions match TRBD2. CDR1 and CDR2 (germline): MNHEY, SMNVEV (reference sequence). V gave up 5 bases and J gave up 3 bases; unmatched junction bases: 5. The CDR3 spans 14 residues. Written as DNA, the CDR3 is TGTGCCAGCAGTAGACTAGCGGAAAACTACGAGCAGTACTTC. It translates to CASSRLAENYEQYF.

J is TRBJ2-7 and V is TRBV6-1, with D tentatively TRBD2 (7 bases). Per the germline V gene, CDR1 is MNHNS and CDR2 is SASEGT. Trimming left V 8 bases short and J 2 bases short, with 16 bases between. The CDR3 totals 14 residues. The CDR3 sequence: CASGGGLVAYEQYF. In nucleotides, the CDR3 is TGTGCCAGCGGGGGGGGGCTAGTTGCCTACGAGCAGTACTTC.

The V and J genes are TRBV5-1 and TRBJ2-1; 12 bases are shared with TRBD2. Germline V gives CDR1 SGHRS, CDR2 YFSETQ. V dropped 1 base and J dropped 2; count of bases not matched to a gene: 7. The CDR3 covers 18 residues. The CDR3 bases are TGCGCCAGCAGCTTGTATGGACTAGCGGGACCACCCTACAATGAGCAGTTCTTC. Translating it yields CASSLYGLAGPPYNEQFF.

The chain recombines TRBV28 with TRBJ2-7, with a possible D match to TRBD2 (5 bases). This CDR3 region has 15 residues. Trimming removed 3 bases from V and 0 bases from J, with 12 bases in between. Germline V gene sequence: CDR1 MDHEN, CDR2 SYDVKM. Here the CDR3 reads CASSFPGFVSYEQYF. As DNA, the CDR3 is TGTGCCAGCAGTTTCCCGGGGTTTGTCTCCTACGAGCAGTACTTC.

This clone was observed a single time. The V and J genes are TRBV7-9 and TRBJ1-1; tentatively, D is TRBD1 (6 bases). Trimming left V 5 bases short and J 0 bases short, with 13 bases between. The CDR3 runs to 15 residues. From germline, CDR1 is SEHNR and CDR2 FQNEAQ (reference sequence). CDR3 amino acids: CASSDGQKLNTEAFF. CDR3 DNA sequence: TGTGCCAGCAGCGACGGACAGAAGTTGAACACTGAAGCTTTCTTT.

CDR3 coding DNA: TGTGCCTGGAGTGTATCTCGATCCCCCTCTGGAAACACCATATATTTT. It encodes CAWSVSRSPSGNTIYF. J is TRBJ1-3 and V is TRBV30, with D hard to call. V shed 0 bases and J shed 0 bases, with 12 bases lying between them. Per the germline V gene, CDR1 is GTSNPN and CDR2 is SVGIG (reference sequence). The CDR3 has 16 amino acids.

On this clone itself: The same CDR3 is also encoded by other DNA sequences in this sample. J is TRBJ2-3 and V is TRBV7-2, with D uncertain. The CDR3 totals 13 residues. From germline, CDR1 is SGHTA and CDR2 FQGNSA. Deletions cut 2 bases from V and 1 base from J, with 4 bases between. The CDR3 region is CASSLLGTDTQYF. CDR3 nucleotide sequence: TGTGCCAGCAGCTTACTTGGCACAGATACGCAGTATTTT.

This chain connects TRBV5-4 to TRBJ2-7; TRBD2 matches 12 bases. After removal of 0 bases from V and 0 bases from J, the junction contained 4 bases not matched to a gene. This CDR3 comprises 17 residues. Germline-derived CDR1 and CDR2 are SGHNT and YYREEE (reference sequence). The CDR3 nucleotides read TGTGCCAGCAGCTTGGCCCGGACTAGCGGGATCTCCTACGAGCAGTACTTC. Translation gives CASSLARTSGISYEQYF. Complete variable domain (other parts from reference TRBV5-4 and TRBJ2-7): ETGVTQSPTHLIKTRGQQVTLRCSSQSGHNTVSWYQQALGQGPQFIFQYYREEENGRGNFPPRFSGLQFPNYSSELNVNALELDDSALYLCASSLARTSGISYEQYFGPGTRLTVT.

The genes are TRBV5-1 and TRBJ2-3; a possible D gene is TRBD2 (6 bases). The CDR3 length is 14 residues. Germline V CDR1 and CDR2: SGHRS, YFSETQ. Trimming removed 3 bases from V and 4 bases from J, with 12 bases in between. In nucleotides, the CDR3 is TGCGCCAGCAGCTGGGACTCGTCGGCAGATACGCAGTATTTT. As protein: CASSWDSSADTQYF.

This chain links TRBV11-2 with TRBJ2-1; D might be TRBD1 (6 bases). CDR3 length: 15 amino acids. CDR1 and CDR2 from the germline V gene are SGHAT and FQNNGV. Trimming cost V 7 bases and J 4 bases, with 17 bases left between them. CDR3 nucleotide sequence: TGTGCCAGCACCTCCCTCTACCAGGGGTACAATGAGCAGTTCTTC. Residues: CASTSLYQGYNEQFF.

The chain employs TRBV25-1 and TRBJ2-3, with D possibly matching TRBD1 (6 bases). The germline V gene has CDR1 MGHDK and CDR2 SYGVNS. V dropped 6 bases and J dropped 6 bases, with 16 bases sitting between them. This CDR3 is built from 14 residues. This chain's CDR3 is CASSLTGGQDTQYF. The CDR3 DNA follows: TGTGCCAGCAGCCTGACAGGCGGTCAGGATACGCAGTATTTT.

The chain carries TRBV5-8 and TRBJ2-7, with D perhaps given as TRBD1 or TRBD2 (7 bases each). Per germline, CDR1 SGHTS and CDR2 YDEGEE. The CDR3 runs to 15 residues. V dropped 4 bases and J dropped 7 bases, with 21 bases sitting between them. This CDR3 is CASSPMGRGLLEQYF. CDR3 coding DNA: TGTGCCAGCAGCCCGATGGGGAGGGGGCTGTTAGAGCAGTACTTC.

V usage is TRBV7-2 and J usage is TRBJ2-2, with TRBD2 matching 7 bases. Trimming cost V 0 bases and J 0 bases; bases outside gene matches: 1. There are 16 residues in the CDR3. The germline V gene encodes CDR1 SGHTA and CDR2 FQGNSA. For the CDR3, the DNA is TGTGCCAGCAGCTTAGCTAGCGGGCCGAACACCGGGGAGCTGTTTTTT. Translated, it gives CASSLASGPNTGELFF.

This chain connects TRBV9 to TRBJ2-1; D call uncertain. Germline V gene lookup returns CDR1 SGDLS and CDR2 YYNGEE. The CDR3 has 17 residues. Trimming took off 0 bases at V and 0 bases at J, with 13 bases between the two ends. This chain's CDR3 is CASSVAPVTSSYNEQFF. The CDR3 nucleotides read TGTGCCAGCAGCGTAGCTCCGGTAACGAGCTCCTACAATGAGCAGTTCTTC.

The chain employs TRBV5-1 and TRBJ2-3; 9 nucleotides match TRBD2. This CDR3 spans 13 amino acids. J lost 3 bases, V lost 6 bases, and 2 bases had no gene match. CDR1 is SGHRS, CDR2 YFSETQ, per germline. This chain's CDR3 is CASTSGTTDTQYF. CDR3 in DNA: TGCGCCAGCACTAGCGGGACAACAGATACGCAGTATTTT.

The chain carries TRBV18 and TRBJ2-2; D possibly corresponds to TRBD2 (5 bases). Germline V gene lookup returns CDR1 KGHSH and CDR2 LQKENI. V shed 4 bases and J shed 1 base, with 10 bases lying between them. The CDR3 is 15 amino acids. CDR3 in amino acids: CASSRGSLNTGELFF. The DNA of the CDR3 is TGTGCCAGCTCACGCGGGTCGTTGAACACCGGGGAGCTGTTTTTT.

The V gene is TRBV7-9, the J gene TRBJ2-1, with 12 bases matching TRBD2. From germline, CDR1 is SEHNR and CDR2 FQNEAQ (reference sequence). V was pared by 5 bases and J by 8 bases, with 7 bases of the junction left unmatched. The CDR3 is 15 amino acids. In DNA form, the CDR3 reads TGTGCCAGCAGCCCTGGACTAGCGGGAACGGATGAGCAGTTCTTC. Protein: CASSPGLAGTDEQFF.

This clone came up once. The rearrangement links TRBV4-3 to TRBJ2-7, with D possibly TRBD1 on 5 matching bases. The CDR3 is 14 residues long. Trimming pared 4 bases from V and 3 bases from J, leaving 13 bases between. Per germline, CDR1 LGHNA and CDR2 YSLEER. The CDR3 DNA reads TGCGCCAGCAGCCTGACCAGGCAGGGCTACGAGCAGTACTTC. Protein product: CASSLTRQGYEQYF.